This TCR beta chain was sequenced during a study of T cell repertoires in aging, cancer and after chemotherapy. Across the study: Donor ages fell into six groups from 30 or younger up to 70 or older.

With regard to this clonotype: The antigen remains undetermined.

Multiplex touch-down PCR with TRB-A/B primers amplified rearranged V-D-J TRB sequences. TCRdb processed the multiplex PCR reads anew with MiXCR; each CDR3 protein has one entry. The data contain around 15,000 distinct CDR3 sequences, approximately 46% of them singletons. The template was genomic DNA from peripheral blood, not RNA. Study outcomes and limitations: Rebound thymic output was suggested by rising median generation probability during chemotherapy in each cancer cohort. In healthy donors, age-related TCR diversity loss mainly reflected lost richness. The repertoire data cannot show anything about immunological memory following chemotherapy.

Germline assignment: CDR1 LNHDA and CDR2 SQIVND (reference sequence). The CDR3 is 18 amino acids. J lost 4 bases, V lost 1 base, and 11 bases had no gene match. V gene TRBV19 combines with J gene TRBJ2-3, with 10 bases aligning to TRBD2. Sequences were obtained from blood. The TCR originated in a human donor in good health. CDR3 loop: CASSIAATASGSADTQYF. In DNA, the CDR3 is TGTGCCAGTAGTATAGCCGCGACGGCTAGCGGGAGTGCAGATACGCAGTATTTT. The entire variable domain, with the rest obtained from reference TRBV19 and TRBJ2-3, is as follows: DGGITQSPKYLFRKEGQNVTLSCEQNLNHDAMYWYRQDPGQGLRLIYYSQIVNDFQKGDIAEGYSVSREKKESFPLTVTSAQKNPTAFYLCASSIAATASGSADTQYFGPGTRLTVL.